What follows describes a single TCR beta chain. These data come from a study of T cell changes during pregnancy in multiple sclerosis. The table came from immunoSEQ multiplex PCR; TCRdb's copy has only in-frame clones and leaves some out. The sample consists of tens of thousands of clones, approximately 90% of them appearing once. The receptor was derived from a female donor with multiple sclerosis, enrolled in a pregnancy study. Sequencing was performed on CD4+ T cells from peripheral blood mononuclear cells, taken in the first trimester of pregnancy.

The CDR3, as DNA: TGTGCCAGCTCACCGCTAAGCGGCCACACCGGGGAGCTGTTTTTT. Translated: CASSPLSGHTGELFF. The chain employs TRBV18 and TRBJ2-2; maybe TRBD2 (5 bases). The CDR3 length is 15 residues. V dropped 3 bases and J dropped 3 bases, with 11 bases sitting between them. CDR1 and CDR2 (germline): KGHSH, LQKENI.